The 6 T cell receptor beta chains presented below share a single source sample, sequenced in a study of HIV-infected patients and healthy controls. Antiretroviral therapy had run roughly three months, about 14 weeks, before follow-up blood collection. Whole blood was used without fractionation, so all unsorted peripheral T cells were included. About 450 ng RNA was reverse transcribed with alpha and beta constant-region primers. Separate chain-specific third strand synthesis with multiplexing indices produced the alpha and beta libraries. From the 5' RACE reads, TCRdb called clonotypes with MiXCR, one entry per CDR3 protein. The sample has several thousand distinct CDR3 sequences, about 9.6% seen once; the top ten hold 20%. The specimen was blood, collected during antiretroviral therapy. The receptors here all came from an adult with HIV infection.

This clonotype is judged medium-sized. This sequence joins TRBV14 and TRBJ2-3; D not certain. Looked up from germline, CDR1 is SGHDN and CDR2 is FVKESK. The CDR3 spans 13 residues. Trimming took 4 bases from V and 2 from J, leaving 7 bases between them. The CDR3, as DNA: TGTGCCAGCAGCCGTATGAACACAGATACGCAGTATTTT. Translation gives CASSRMNTDTQYF.

Sample share makes this clonotype medium-sized. The rearrangement uses TRBV27 and TRBJ1-2, with 7 bases lining up with TRBD1. Per the germline V gene, CDR1 is MNHEY and CDR2 is SMNVEV (reference sequence). V trimming: 3 bases; J trimming: 8 bases; junction bases outside the gene matches: 6. The CDR3 consists of 13 residues. The CDR3 spells CASSLSRGLGYTF. CDR3 DNA sequence: TGTGCCAGCAGTTTGTCAAGGGGGCTCGGCTACACCTTC.

Note on this clonotype: It may be a read error: a sequence one base away is much more abundant. The J gene is TRBJ2-3, the V gene TRBV2; 11 positions agree with TRBD2. The CDR3 is 15 amino acids. The trim removed 6 bases at V and 1 base at J, leaving 3 bases unmatched. Per germline, CDR1 SNHLY and CDR2 FYNNEI. The CDR3 is CASRQLAGGTDTQYF. The CDR3 DNA is TGTGCCAGCAGACAACTAGCGGGGGGCACAGATACGCAGTATTTT.

This clonotype is classed as medium-sized. The chain employs TRBV6-4 and TRBJ2-5; 14 bases fit TRBD2. The CDR3 is 16 amino acids. The junction had 7 bases not matched to a gene; V was cut back by 6 bases and J by 4 bases. From germline, CDR1 is MRHNA and CDR2 SNTAGT. CDR3 DNA: TGTGCCAGCAGCCTAACCGGGACTAGCGGGGGAGAGACCCAGTACTTC. Translated: CASSLTGTSGGETQYF.

This clonotype appeared many times. The chain links TRBV6-2 or TRBV6-3 to TRBJ2-1; D gene ambiguous. The germline CDR1 and CDR2 sequences are MNHEY and SVGEGT. The ends were cut back, 6 bases at V and 8 bases at J, with 11 bases in the middle. The CDR3 has 12 amino acids. The CDR3 sequence: CASSPRWDEQFF. The DNA of the CDR3 is TGTGCCAGCAGCCCTCGGTGGGATGAGCAGTTCTTC.

Relative to its sample, this clonotype is medium-sized. This chain links TRBV5-4 with TRBJ2-3; 7 bases fit TRBD2. The CDR3 spans 16 residues. After removal of 6 bases from V and 0 bases from J, the junction contained 10 bases not matched to a gene. Germline loops: CDR1 SGHNT, CDR2 YYREEE (reference sequence). CDR3 loop: CASTPNSAGSTDTQYF. In DNA form, the CDR3 reads TGTGCCAGCACCCCGAATTCAGCGGGGAGCACAGATACGCAGTATTTT.